These 20 T cell receptor beta chains were all obtained from the same sample, sequenced in a study of T cell repertoires in cytomegalovirus infection. TCRdb analysed the reads with MiXCR anew, one entry per CDR3 protein. The profile covers 900,000 to 950,000 distinct CDR3 sequences, with 31% appearing a single time and about 14% taken by the ten largest. Antigen specificity for these receptors is unknown. The sequencing used cultured CD8+ T cells from PBMCs, collected from culture after CMV antigen stimulation. These receptors all stem from a human donor in good health (CMV status not recorded). Some clones in this sample may be carry-over from other donors' samples.

This clonotype was detected only once. Being one base from a much bigger clone, this may be a read error. The V call is TRBV7-2, the J call TRBJ1-4; D remains unclear. Germline CDR1 is SGHTA and CDR2 is FQGNSA. There are 15 residues in the CDR3. The CDR3 here is CASSSSPAGSEKLLF. CDR3 DNA sequence: TGTGCCAGCAGCTCCTCCCCGGCTGGGTCCGAAAAACTGCTTTTT. Full variable domain (outside the CDR3, taken from reference TRBV7-2 and TRBJ1-4): GAGVSQSPSNKVTEKGKDVELRCDPISGHTALYWYRQSLGQGLEFLIYFQGNSAPDKSGLPSDRFSAERTGGSVSTLTIQRTQQEDSAVYLCASSSSPAGSEKLLFGSGTQLSVL.

This clonotype was seen only a few times. The rearrangement links TRBV6-6 to TRBJ1-3; the D is unclear. Per germline, CDR1 MNHNY and CDR2 SVGAGI (reference sequence). Trimming stripped 7 bases from V and 4 bases from J, with 20 bases between. This CDR3 contains 16 residues. The CDR3: CASTHAPTRLGNTIYF. The DNA for the CDR3 is TGTGCCAGCACTCATGCCCCGACTAGATTGGGAAACACCATATATTTT.

This clonotype was observed once. The J gene is TRBJ2-1, the V gene TRBV19, with no clear D. The CDR3 loop spans 12 amino acids. The germline gives CDR1 LNHDA, CDR2 SQIVND (reference sequence). Trimming stripped 7 bases from V and 3 bases from J, with 7 bases between. The CDR3 protein is CASKEDYNEQFF. The CDR3 nucleotides read TGTGCCAGTAAAGAGGACTACAATGAGCAGTTCTTC.

A remark on this clonotype: Germline and junction disagree at one end, which may indicate a read error. The J gene is TRBJ2-1, the V gene TRBV28; 8 bases align to TRBD1. This CDR3 contains 14 residues. Germline V gene sequence: CDR1 MDHEN, CDR2 SYDVKM. CDR3 bases: TGTGTCAGCAGAAGGAGGCAGGGGGCGTATGAGCAGTTCTTC. It translates to CVSRRRQGAYEQFF.

This clonotype was counted many times. V usage is TRBV7-8 and J usage is TRBJ2-2; D not resolved. The CDR3 has 14 residues. Trimming removed 2 bases from V and 5 bases from J, with 9 bases in between. In germline, CDR1 is SGHVS, CDR2 FQNEAQ. DNA for the CDR3: TGTGCCAGCAGCTTATCTGTAGCAACCGGGGAGCTGTTTTTT. Translated: CASSLSVATGELFF.

The sample holds many counts of this clonotype. V is TRBV7-8 and J is TRBJ1-5; maybe TRBD1 (5 bases). V was shortened by 2 bases and J by 1 base, with 9 bases between the two germline ends. CDR1 is SGHVS, CDR2 FQNEAQ, per germline. The CDR3 covers 15 residues. The CDR3 coding sequence is TGTGCCAGCAGCTTATTATGGGGGAGCAATCAGCCCCAGCATTTT. Protein sequence: CASSLLWGSNQPQHF.

The chain is built from TRBV12-3 or TRBV12-4 and TRBJ2-5; the match to TRBD1 covers 10 bases. There are 15 residues in the CDR3. The junction had 8 bases not matched to a gene; V was cut back by 5 bases and J by 5 bases. The CDR3 region has the DNA TGTGCCAGCAGTGCTTCCCCGGGACAGGGGGAGACCCAGTACTTC. Translating gives CASSASPGQGETQYF.

The chain has TRBV6-5 and TRBJ2-2; perhaps TRBD1 as D (6 bases). V was shortened by 0 bases and J by 4 bases, with 9 bases between the two germline ends. CDR3 size: 15 residues. Germline CDR1 reads MNHEY; CDR2 reads SVGAGI. The CDR3: CASSYSGAGTGELFF. The CDR3 DNA sequence: TGTGCCAGCAGTTACTCGGGGGCCGGCACCGGGGAGCTGTTTTTT.

This chain connects TRBV9 to TRBJ1-1, with a tentative D call TRBD1 (6 bases). This CDR3 has 13 amino acids. Per the germline V gene, CDR1 is SGDLS and CDR2 is YYNGEE. Trimming removed 6 bases at V and 1 base at J, with 10 bases between. The CDR3 DNA is TGTGCCAGCACAAGACAGGCGAACACTGAAGCTTTCTTT. Translated: CASTRQANTEAFF.

This clonotype occurred a few times. The CDR3 loop is CASSLSRAYGYTF. CDR3 in DNA: TGTGCCAGCAGTTTATCCAGGGCCTATGGCTACACCTTC. The chain joins TRBV27 to TRBJ1-2; TRBD1 is a possible D gene (5 bases). Between the trimmed V and J ends, which lost 0 bases and 4 bases, there was a span of 6 bases. The germline V gene has CDR1 MNHEY and CDR2 SMNVEV (reference sequence). This CDR3 is 13 amino acids long.

Concerning this clonotype itself: This may come from a read error, since a much larger clone is one base off. The chain recombines TRBV27 with TRBJ1-4; D call uncertain. The CDR3 contains 14 residues. Germline CDR1 MNHEY, CDR2 SMNVEV (reference sequence). The CDR3, as DNA: TGTGCCGGCAGTTTATCCAGGAATAATGAAAAACTGTTTTTT. Its translation is CAGSLSRNNEKLFF.

This sequence joins TRBV12-3 or TRBV12-4 and TRBJ2-5; possible D gene TRBD2, 5 bases. Trimming removed 6 bases from V and 4 bases from J, with 12 bases in between. The CDR3 loop spans 13 amino acids. CDR3 loop: CASRQGLRETQYF. In DNA form, the CDR3 reads TGTGCCAGCAGACAAGGACTGAGAGAGACCCAGTACTTC.

The chain links TRBV15 to TRBJ1-4, with D hard to call. Germline assignment: CDR1 LNHNV and CDR2 YYDKDF (reference sequence). The ends were cut back, 0 bases at V and 4 bases at J, with 15 bases in the middle. The length of the CDR3 is 17 residues. CDR3 in amino acids: CATSRDKRQSLNEKLFF. CDR3 coding DNA: TGTGCCACCAGCAGAGATAAAAGGCAGTCGCTTAATGAAAAACTGTTTTTT.

This clonotype was detected a few times. The chain employs TRBV3-1 and TRBJ2-5; D may be TRBD1 or TRBD2 (7 bases each). The V end was cut by 4 bases, the J end by 4 bases, with 16 bases between. The germline V gene encodes CDR1 LGHDT and CDR2 YNNKEL (reference sequence). The CDR3 contains 15 residues. CDR3 sequence reads: CASSPGLGGSETQYF. CDR3 DNA sequence: TGTGCCAGCAGCCCCGGACTAGGGGGCTCAGAGACCCAGTACTTC.

The J gene is TRBJ1-1, the V gene TRBV29-1; D gene unclear. The germline V gene encodes CDR1 SQVTM and CDR2 ANQGSEA. Trimming removed 6 bases from V and 6 bases from J, with 17 bases in between. This CDR3 region has 13 residues. CDR3 coding DNA: TGCAGCGTCCTCTCGACGGACCGGCCTGAAGCTTTCTTT. Its translation is CSVLSTDRPEAFF.

J is TRBJ1-1 and V is TRBV7-6, with TRBD1 matching over 11 bases. Germline values: CDR1 SGHVS, CDR2 FNYEAQ. V shed 2 bases, J shed 1 base, and the junction held 3 bases outside the gene matches. The CDR3 is made up of 16 amino acids. The CDR3 DNA reads TGTGCCAGCAGCTTAAGGGGACAGGGGGGGAACACTGAAGCTTTCTTT. This translates into CASSLRGQGGNTEAFF. The complete variable domain, with remaining parts taken from reference TRBV7-6 and TRBJ1-1, reads GAGVSQSPRYKVTKRGQDVALRCDPISGHVSLYWYRQALGQGPEFLTYFNYEAQQDKSGLPNDRFSAERPEGSISTLTIQRTEQRDSAMYRCASSLRGQGGNTEAFFGQGTRLTVV.

The chain employs TRBV5-6 and TRBJ1-1; the D gene is possibly TRBD1 (6 bases). Trimming removed 3 bases from V and 5 bases from J, with 14 bases in between. Germline V gene data show CDR1 as SGHDT and CDR2 as YYEEEE. The CDR3 is made up of 14 amino acids. CDR3 residues: CASSSNPGVTEAFF. In DNA, the CDR3 is TGTGCCAGCAGCTCCAATCCAGGGGTTACTGAAGCTTTCTTT.

The DNA of the CDR3 is TGTGCCAGCAGTCACACAGGGACGGTCTATGGCTACACCTTC. It specifies CASSHTGTVYGYTF. The gene calls are TRBV6-6 and TRBJ1-2, with TRBD1 as a possible D gene (6 bases). The germline CDR1 and CDR2 sequences are MNHNY and SVGAGI (reference sequence). This CDR3 comprises 14 residues. Trimming removed 5 bases from V and 4 bases from J, with 14 bases in between.

This rearrangement joins TRBV28 to TRBJ2-2; 8 nucleotides align to TRBD1. From germline, CDR1 is MDHEN and CDR2 SYDVKM. V shed 6 bases and J 1 base; nucleotides not matched to a gene: 10. This CDR3 has 17 residues. The CDR3 DNA sequence: TGTGCCAGCAGGCCGGATTCCGGGACAGGGAACACCGGGGAGCTGTTTTTT. This encodes CASRPDSGTGNTGELFF. Together with reference TRBV28 and TRBJ2-2, the CDR3 gives the full variable domain: DVKVTQSSRYLVKRTGEKVFLECVQDMDHENMFWYRQDPGLGLRLIYFSYDVKMKEKGDIPEGYSVSREKKERFSLILESASTNQTSMYLCASRPDSGTGNTGELFFGEGSRLTVL.

J is TRBJ2-2 and V is TRBV19, with D tentatively TRBD2 (7 bases). V lost 5 bases and J 3 bases, leaving 13 bases between the germline ends. Germline V gives CDR1 LNHDA, CDR2 SQIVND (reference sequence). The CDR3 spans 15 residues. In DNA form, the CDR3 reads TGTGCCAGTAGTGCGAGGGGGGGCCACACCGGGGAGCTGTTTTTT. Translation: CASSARGGHTGELFF.